The 22 T cell receptor beta chains listed next were all sequenced from one sample in a study of molecular identifiers for immune sequencing clone quantification. TCRdb reprocessed the PCR reads via MiXCR and lists one record per CDR3 protein. The sample lists about 630,000 distinct CDR3 sequences, about 25% occurring once. Material for sequencing was naive CD8+ T cells from blood, with Jurkat cell RNA spiked in. Described subset: FACS-sorted CD8+CD4-CCR7+CD45RA+ naive T cells. These receptors were taken from a human donor in good health. Some libraries in this study had Jurkat cell RNA spiked in.

This clonotype was seen repeatedly, ten times or more. V usage is TRBV11-2 and J usage is TRBJ2-5; maybe TRBD2 (5 bases). This CDR3 has 14 amino acids. CDR1 SGHAT and CDR2 FQNNGV come from the germline V gene. V lost 5 bases to trimming and J lost 2 bases, with 12 bases between them. Here the CDR3 DNA reads TGTGCCAGCAGCCAACACGGGATACAAGAGACCCAGTACTTC. Its protein product is CASSQHGIQETQYF.

This chain links TRBV15 with TRBJ2-5, with D uncertain. V was trimmed by 0 bases and J by 4 bases, leaving 9 bases between them. There are 14 residues in the CDR3. Per germline, CDR1 LNHNV and CDR2 YYDKDF (reference sequence). The CDR3: CATSRERLGETQYF. CDR3 coding DNA: TGTGCCACCAGCAGAGAAAGACTCGGAGAGACCCAGTACTTC. Supplemented by reference TRBV15 and TRBJ2-5, the full variable domain reads DAMVIQNPRYQVTQFGKPVTLSCSQTLNHNVMYWYQQKSSQAPKLLFHYYDKDFNNEADTPDNFQSRRPNTSFCFLDIRSPGLGDTAMYLCATSRERLGETQYFGPGTRLLVL.

The chain has TRBV7-8 and TRBJ2-5; D is perhaps TRBD2 (7 bases). Trimming took 0 bases from V and 2 from J, leaving 22 bases between them. Per germline, CDR1 SGHVS and CDR2 FQNEAQ. The CDR3 extends over 19 amino acids. CDR3 in DNA: TGTGCCAGCAGCTTAGCTGGGAGGGGCCTCCCAAGGGGGCAAGAGACCCAGTACTTC. It translates to CASSLAGRGLPRGQETQYF.

Regarding this clonotype: A read error may produce the germline difference seen at one junction end. This chain links TRBV6-5 with TRBJ2-3; D is unclear. CDR1 and CDR2 (germline): MNHEY, SVGAGI. CDR3 size: 16 residues. The CDR3 region is CAGSYSRTVGTDTQYF. CDR3 nucleotide sequence: TGTGCCGGCAGTTACAGTCGGACGGTGGGGACAGATACGCAGTATTTT.

This clonotype was seen more than once but under ten times. The chain uses TRBV28 and TRBJ1-5, with D perhaps TRBD1 (6 bases). CDR1 is MDHEN, CDR2 SYDVKM, per germline. The CDR3 consists of 15 residues. Trimming cost V 6 bases and J 6 bases, with 18 bases left between them. Here the CDR3 reads CASRPGGGGVQPQHF. CDR3 nucleotides: TGTGCCAGCAGGCCCGGGGGAGGGGGTGTTCAGCCCCAGCATTTT.

This clonotype was recorded at least ten times. The gene calls are TRBV27 and TRBJ2-3; D possibly matches TRBD1 or TRBD2 (5 bases each). CDR3 length equals 13 residues. V dropped 0 bases and J dropped 9 bases, with 10 bases sitting between them. The germline CDR1 and CDR2 sequences are MNHEY and SMNVEV (reference sequence). CDR3 sequence: CASSLSGPKTQYF. The CDR3 DNA is TGTGCCAGCAGTTTATCGGGACCAAAAACGCAGTATTTT.

CDR3: CASSGRGRSNQPQHF. In DNA, the CDR3 is TGTGCCAGTAGTGGGAGGGGTAGGAGCAATCAGCCCCAGCATTTT. The chain couples TRBV19 to TRBJ1-5, with D possibly matching TRBD1 (5 bases). In germline, CDR1 is LNHDA, CDR2 SQIVND (reference sequence). Deletions cut 5 bases from V and 1 base from J, with 12 bases between. This CDR3 is 15 amino acids long.

This clonotype was counted between two and nine times. The rearrangement joins TRBV27 to TRBJ2-3; D is undetermined. CDR1 and CDR2 (germline): MNHEY, SMNVEV (reference sequence). Trimming removed 6 bases at V and 5 bases at J, with 9 bases between. The CDR3 contains 12 residues. Written as DNA, the CDR3 is TGTGCCAGCAGAGAAAGACTAGATACGCAGTATTTT. Its translation is CASRERLDTQYF.

The genes are TRBV7-9 and TRBJ2-5, with 7 bases matching TRBD2. Trimming cost V 3 bases and J 2 bases; bases outside gene matches: 6. Looked up from germline, CDR1 is SEHNR and CDR2 is FQNEAQ (reference sequence). This CDR3 spans 15 amino acids. For the CDR3, the DNA is TGTGCCAGCAGCTTGGGGAGGGGCACGCAAGAGACCCAGTACTTC. Translation: CASSLGRGTQETQYF.

To note about this clonotype: Given a much more abundant clone one base away, this may be a read error. DNA for the CDR3: TGTGCCACGAAGACGGCGAGCGGGTCCTACGAGCAGTCCTTC. Translation: CATKTASGSYEQSF. The rearrangement joins TRBV27 to TRBJ2-7; tentatively, D is TRBD2 (6 bases). Germline V CDR1 and CDR2: MNHEY, SMNVEV (reference sequence). CDR3 length: 14 amino acids.

This clonotype came up a few times. The CDR3 region has the DNA TGTGCCAGCAGCGTAGTTGACTTCCTTTCGGGCACAGATACGCAGTATTTT. This encodes CASSVVDFLSGTDTQYF. The chain has TRBV9 and TRBJ2-3, with D uncertain. The CDR3 has 17 residues. CDR1 SGDLS and CDR2 YYNGEE come from the germline V gene. Trimming left V 0 bases short and J 1 base short, with 15 bases between.

V gene TRBV7-3 combines with J gene TRBJ1-6, with D hard to call. The germline V gene has CDR1 SGHTA and CDR2 FQGTGA. V shed 2 bases and J shed 6 bases, with 8 bases lying between them. The CDR3 consists of 14 residues. The CDR3 DNA follows: TGTGCCAGCAGCTTACCCGACCCTAATTCACCCCTCCACTTT. This gives the protein CASSLPDPNSPLHF.

As concerns this clonotype: A junction end diverges from the germline sequence, so it may reflect a read error. The rearrangement links TRBV28 to TRBJ2-7; D remains ambiguous. The CDR3 covers 11 residues. Germline V gene sequence: CDR1 MDHEN, CDR2 SYDVKM. The CDR3 DNA is TGTGCCAGCAGTCCTCTCTTCGAGCCGTCCTTC. Its translation is CASSPLFEPSF.

The genes are TRBV6-2 or TRBV6-3 and TRBJ2-5, with 10 positions matching TRBD2. The V and J ends lost 5 bases and 4 bases, in that order; junction bases with no gene match: 19. This CDR3 has 19 residues. The V gene's germline CDR1 is MNHEY and CDR2 SVGEGT. Written as DNA, the CDR3 is TGTGCCAGCAGTCTTGAGTCTAGCGGGAGAATAGGAGGAGTAGAGACCCAGTACTTC. Translated, it gives CASSLESSGRIGGVETQYF.

This clonotype was observed a handful of times. This chain joins TRBV6-1 and TRBJ1-2; D is unclear. V lost 2 bases and J 3 bases, leaving 13 bases between the germline ends. Germline CDR1 is MNHNS and CDR2 is SASEGT. The CDR3 spans 15 residues. CDR3 loop: CASSELGQTYYGYTF. The CDR3 nucleotides read TGTGCCAGCAGTGAACTAGGCCAAACTTACTATGGCTACACCTTC.

On this clonotype: Given a much more abundant clone one base away, this may be a read error. The chain is built from TRBV4-1 and TRBJ2-7, with a possible D match to TRBD1 (5 bases). Trimming removed 0 bases at V and 0 bases at J, with 18 bases between. This CDR3 comprises 18 residues. CDR1 MGHRA and CDR2 YSYEKL come from the germline V gene. CDR3 amino acids: CASSQEPPWGGHSYEQYF. The DNA of the CDR3 is TGCGCCAGCAGCCAAGAACCGCCGTGGGGCGGACACTCCTACGAGCAGTACTTC.

The V call is TRBV27, the J call TRBJ1-1; TRBD1 agrees at 8 bases. The CDR3 sequence is 15 residues long. The V segment lost 5 bases and the J segment 5 bases; nucleotides outside the gene matches: 10. Germline CDR1 and CDR2: MNHEY and SMNVEV (reference sequence). The CDR3 loop reads CASSTWTGPQTEAFF. In nucleotides, the CDR3 is TGTGCCAGCAGTACCTGGACAGGGCCACAGACTGAAGCTTTCTTT.

This rearrangement joins TRBV29-1 to TRBJ1-2, with 7 bases fitting TRBD1. The J segment lost 7 bases and the V segment lost 6 bases, leaving 8 bases of the junction unmatched. In germline, CDR1 is SQVTM, CDR2 ANQGSEA. The CDR3 runs 12 residues. The CDR3 protein is CSVTTGPCGYTF. The CDR3 bases are TGCAGCGTCACGACAGGGCCCTGTGGCTACACCTTC.

The table lists this clonotype with many counts. The chain employs TRBV6-5 and TRBJ1-1; D possibly corresponds to TRBD1 (6 bases). The CDR3 spans 14 residues. Germline CDR1 is MNHEY and CDR2 is SVGAGI. V was clipped by 2 bases and J by 10 bases, with 17 bases between them. CDR3 DNA sequence: TGTGCCAGCAGTTACGGGGGGCGGACCTTGATAGCTTTCTTT. Amino acids: CASSYGGRTLIAFF.

There are many counts of this clonotype. The CDR3 coding sequence is TGTGCCAGCAGCCTCCGGGACAGGGGGCGTTTTGACGGGGCCAACGTCCTGACTTTC. Protein: CASSLRDRGRFDGANVLTF. The chain couples TRBV7-2 to TRBJ2-6, with 12 bases lining up with TRBD1. The CDR3 sequence is 19 residues long. V gave up 5 bases and J gave up 4 bases; unmatched junction bases: 12. Germline V gene sequence: CDR1 SGHTA, CDR2 FQGNSA. Drawing the rest from reference TRBV7-2 and TRBJ2-6, the complete variable domain is GAGVSQSPSNKVTEKGKDVELRCDPISGHTALYWYRQSLGQGLEFLIYFQGNSAPDKSGLPSDRFSAERTGGSVSTLTIQRTQQEDSAVYLCASSLRDRGRFDGANVLTFGAGSRLTVL.

This clonotype has ten or more counts. The chain links TRBV28 to TRBJ2-5; D is ambiguous. V was pared by 6 bases and J by 4 bases, with 12 bases between. The CDR3 consists of 13 residues. Per the germline V gene, CDR1 is MDHEN and CDR2 is SYDVKM. This CDR3 reads CASSLPPGETQYF. The CDR3, as DNA: TGTGCCAGCAGCTTACCCCCCGGAGAGACCCAGTACTTC.

The chain links TRBV7-6 to TRBJ2-2; no firm D call. Germline V gene lookup returns CDR1 SGHVS and CDR2 FNYEAQ. V shed 3 bases and J shed 0 bases, with 8 bases lying between them. The CDR3 length is 15 residues. As DNA, the CDR3 is TGTGCCAGCAGCTTTCCCGGAGCGAACACCGGGGAGCTGTTTTTT. Its protein product is CASSFPGANTGELFF. Full variable domain (missing parts from reference TRBV7-6 and TRBJ2-2): GAGVSQSPRYKVTKRGQDVALRCDPISGHVSLYWYRQALGQGPEFLTYFNYEAQQDKSGLPNDRFSAERPEGSISTLTIQRTEQRDSAMYRCASSFPGANTGELFFGEGSRLTVL.